A single sample is the source of the 19 T cell receptor beta chains below, sequenced in a study of tumor-infiltrating lymphocytes in primary liver carcinoma. Researchers drew blood RNA from unsorted whole blood and extracted germline DNA as well. From about 0.45 ug total RNA, TCR beta cDNA was generated with a primer in the constant region. ARM-PCR, slightly modified, supplied the TCR beta libraries through three nested multiplex PCR rounds. Two initial PCR rounds of around 10 cycles each paired TRBV1-TRBV30 forward primers with a C-beta reverse primer. TCRdb analysed the multiplex PCR reads with MiXCR anew, one entry per CDR3 protein. The sample lists 300,000 to 350,000 distinct CDR3 sequences; roughly two thirds were seen once. Sequencing input: peripheral blood. The receptors come from a man aged 40-55 years with primary liver carcinoma and hepatitis B virus infection.

A word on this clonotype: Possible read error: a much larger clone is one base away. This chain uses TRBV6-5 with TRBJ1-1; a weak D match, TRBD1 (6 bases). There are 14 residues in the CDR3. Germline CDR1 reads MNHEY; CDR2 reads SVGAGI. With 11 bases removed from V and 3 bases from J, the gap between germline ends came to 19 bases. The CDR3 nucleotides are TGTGCCCCCTTGGGGGGCCCAAGTGACACTGAAGCTTTCTTT. Encoded protein: CAPLGGPSDTEAFF.

The chain joins TRBV30 to TRBJ2-2; D not certain. The ends were cut back, 6 bases at V and 7 bases at J, with 12 bases in the middle. This CDR3 is 12 amino acids long. Germline CDR1 GTSNPN, CDR2 SVGIG (reference sequence). The CDR3 loop is CACSPWGGELFF. CDR3 DNA: TGTGCCTGTAGCCCCTGGGGCGGGGAGCTGTTTTTT. Full variable domain (outside the CDR3, taken from reference TRBV30 and TRBJ2-2): SQTIHQWPATLVQPVGSPLSLECTVEGTSNPNLYWYRQAAGRGLQLLFYSVGIGQISSEVPQNLSASRPQDRQFILSSKKLLLSDSGFYLCACSPWGGELFFGEGSRLTVL.

On this clonotype: This may stem from a read error, because a much larger clone lies one nucleotide away. The chain links TRBV10-3 to TRBJ2-3; TRBD1 agrees at 9 bases. CDR1 is ENHRY and CDR2 is SYGVKD in the germline V gene. This CDR3 has 16 amino acids. V lost 8 bases and J lost 4; bases outside the gene matches: 13. CDR3: CAIGAGTGTSADTQYF. The CDR3 coding sequence is TGTGCCATCGGAGCCGGGACAGGGACATCAGCAGATACGCAGTATTTT.

This clonotype came up once. This chain links TRBV6-5 with TRBJ2-1; possibly TRBD1 for D (5 bases). CDR3 length: 16 amino acids. The germline V gene has CDR1 MNHEY and CDR2 SVGAGI. V was pared by 0 bases and J by 14 bases, with 23 bases between. This CDR3 is CASSYSHDPRQRREFF. The DNA for the CDR3 is TGTGCCAGCAGTTACTCCCACGATCCGAGACAGCGAAGGGAGTTCTTC.

The J gene is TRBJ1-1, the V gene TRBV10-3; the D is unclear. The CDR3 extends over 15 amino acids. Per the germline V gene, CDR1 is ENHRY and CDR2 is SYGVKD. V was cut by 4 bases and J by 0 bases, with 12 bases left in between. The CDR3: CAISAEDGMNTEAFF. CDR3 in DNA: TGTGCCATCAGTGCTGAGGACGGTATGAACACTGAAGCTTTCTTT.

CDR3 DNA sequence: TGTGCCAGCAGCCTACAGGTCTCCTACGAGCAGTACTTC. Encoded protein: CASSLQVSYEQYF. The rearrangement uses TRBV5-5 and TRBJ2-7, with D possibly matching TRBD1 (5 bases). The CDR3 spans 13 residues. Germline-derived CDR1 and CDR2 are SGHKS and YYEKEE (reference sequence). The germline V and J ends were trimmed by 4 bases and 0 bases, with 8 bases remaining between them.

A few counts support this clonotype. Since a much larger clone is just one base distant, this may be a read error. The J gene is TRBJ2-7, the V gene TRBV12-3 or TRBV12-4, with D perhaps matching TRBD2 (5 bases). V lost 4 bases and J lost 2, with 12 bases in between. The CDR3 extends over 14 amino acids. The CDR3 here is CASSYVETTYEQYF. Written as DNA, the CDR3 is TGTGCCAGCAGTTACGTCGAGACTACCTACGAGCAGTACTTC.

A remark on this clonotype: Just one base apart from a much larger clone, this may be a read error. This chain uses TRBV6-5 with TRBJ2-1, with 10 positions matching TRBD2. Trimming removed 7 bases from V and 4 bases from J; junction bases left unmatched: 7. Germline V gene lookup returns CDR1 MNHEY and CDR2 SVGAGI. The CDR3 spans 15 residues. The CDR3 coding sequence is TGTGCCAGCAACAATGGACTAGCGGCTTACAATGAGCAGTTCTTC. Translating it yields CASNNGLAAYNEQFF.

Comment on this clonotype: A read error may produce the germline difference seen at one junction end. The V gene is TRBV11-2, the J gene TRBJ2-1; D is unresolved. The CDR3 is 17 residues long. Germline assignment: CDR1 SGHAT and CDR2 FQNNGV. CDR3 residues: CASGLVGMASRVDEQFF. CDR3 bases: TGTGCCAGCGGCTTAGTGGGGATGGCTAGTAGAGTCGATGAGCAGTTCTTC.

This clonotype was detected once. This likely comes from a read error, as the CDR3 has no conserved phenylalanine or tryptophan at its end. The chain recombines TRBV11-2 with TRBJ2-7; 8 nucleotides align to TRBD1. CDR3 length equals 15 residues. Germline trimming cut 3 bases from V and 2 bases from J; bases unmatched to any gene: 6. Germline lookup yields CDR1 SGHAT and CDR2 FQNNGV. CDR3 amino acids: CASSFVQGAAYEQYL. The CDR3 DNA is TGTGCCAGCAGCTTTGTGCAGGGGGCGGCCTACGAGCAGTACCTC.

In the case of this clonotype: This may be a read error: a much more frequent sequence differs by one nucleotide. The chain employs TRBV6-1 and TRBJ2-1; D is possibly TRBD1 (6 bases). Germline CDR1 MNHNS, CDR2 SASEGT. The CDR3 is made up of 14 amino acids. The CDR3 bases are TGTGCCCTACAGGGACGAGGGTCCTACAATGAGCAGTTATTC. Protein sequence: CALQGRGSYNEQLF.

In the case of this clonotype: A read error may explain this, as a much larger clone is one base away. J is TRBJ2-1 and V is TRBV29-1; 8 bases are a match to TRBD2. CDR3 size: 15 residues. After removal of 6 bases from V and 5 bases from J, the junction contained 12 bases not matched to a gene. Germline V gene lookup returns CDR1 SQVTM and CDR2 ANQGSEA. This CDR3 is CSVHVSGGPDNEQFF. For the CDR3, the DNA is TGCAGCGTCCATGTTTCGGGAGGGCCCGACAATGAGCAGTTCTTC.

For this clonotype: One base away lies a much larger clone, so this may be a sequencing read error. V gene TRBV29-1 combines with J gene TRBJ2-1; D unclear. The CDR3 runs to 13 residues. Germline V lookup: CDR1 SQVTM, CDR2 ANQGSEA. The CDR3 is CTVFHRSYNEQFF. The CDR3 coding sequence is TGCACCGTATTTCATCGATCCTACAATGAGCAGTTCTTC.

As for this clonotype: One base away lies a much larger clone, so this may be a sequencing read error. This chain joins TRBV6-1 and TRBJ2-5; either TRBD1 or TRBD2 may fit D (5 bases each). This CDR3 is 13 amino acids long. Trimming removed 4 bases at V and 10 bases at J, with 16 bases between. From germline, CDR1 is MNHNS and CDR2 SASEGT. CDR3 sequence (DNA): TGTGCCAGCAGTGCAGGGATTCACGGGATCCAGTACTTC. Encoded protein: CASSAGIHGIQYF.

Comments on this clonotype: This clone may be a read error of a much larger clone one base away. The chain carries TRBV7-2 and TRBJ2-1; D is uncertain. V was trimmed by 0 bases and J by 6 bases, leaving 9 bases between them. CDR1 and CDR2 from the germline V gene are SGHTA and FQGNSA. This CDR3 is 14 amino acids long. This CDR3 is CASSLAAVANEQFF. The CDR3 DNA reads TGTGCCAGCAGCTTAGCCGCGGTGGCCAATGAGCAGTTCTTC.

Turning to this clonotype: This may stem from a read error, because a much larger clone lies one nucleotide away. The chain uses TRBV4-1 and TRBJ2-7, with TRBD1 matching over 12 bases. This CDR3 spans 15 amino acids. Germline V gene sequence: CDR1 MGHRA, CDR2 YSYEKL. CDR3 protein: CASSLPGQGAYKQYF. CDR3 DNA: TGCGCCAGCAGTCTACCGGGACAGGGGGCCTACAAGCAGTACTTC.

In this sample, this clonotype turned up a few times. This chain links TRBV28 with TRBJ2-3; 7 bases are a match to TRBD1. The junction had 11 bases not matched to a gene; V was cut back by 3 bases and J by 8 bases. CDR1 MDHEN and CDR2 SYDVKM come from the germline V gene. There are 15 residues in the CDR3. CDR3 sequence: CASSFLTGEQRTQYF. The CDR3 DNA is TGTGCCAGCAGTTTCCTCACAGGGGAACAGCGTACGCAGTATTTT.

The genes are TRBV5-1 and TRBJ2-7; 8 bases fit TRBD2. The V and J ends lost 0 bases and 1 base, in that order; junction bases with no gene match: 9. This CDR3 has 17 residues. Germline V gene sequence: CDR1 SGHRS, CDR2 YFSETQ. The CDR3: CASSLAIGPSGSYEQYF. CDR3 sequence (DNA): TGCGCCAGCAGCTTGGCCATTGGGCCTAGCGGGTCCTACGAGCAGTACTTC.

The chain uses TRBV5-8 and TRBJ1-1; D may be TRBD1 (5 bases). Between the trimmed V and J ends, which lost 4 bases and 3 bases, there was a span of 7 bases. The CDR3 totals 12 residues. Germline CDR1 is SGHTS and CDR2 is YDEGEE. CDR3 region: CASSPGHTEAFF. The CDR3 nucleotides read TGTGCCAGCAGCCCGGGGCACACTGAAGCTTTCTTT.